The rows below give T cell receptor beta chains drawn from one sample of a study of HIV-infected children after antiretroviral therapy interruption. MiXCR, applied by TCRdb to the 3' RACE reads, yields one record per CDR3 protein. Found here are approximately 15,000 distinct CDR3 sequences, about 3.6% of them singletons; the top ten hold under 40%. Source: CD45RO+ CD8+ T cells from PBMCs, pooled from several time points, taken from a donor given antiretroviral therapy, either interrupted or continuous. The receptors shown here come from a pool of human donors with HIV. The CDR3 runs from the conserved cysteine through the conserved F or W. A D gene is named only where the DNA matches it firmly. Rows give clone size only sometimes, using once, few, many, or a class for an expanded clone.

>many|-|16|TRBJ2-4|TRBV2
CASHPEGGSSGNIQYF
TGTGCCAGCCATCCCGAGGGGGGTTCCTCGGGGAACATTCAGTACTTC
>medium-sized|TRBD1|15|TRBJ2-7|TRBV28
CASSFGTGDSYEQYF
TGTGCCAGCAGTTTTGGGACAGGAGACTCCTACGAGCAGTACTTC
>many|-|17|TRBJ1-1|TRBV1
CTSSHGVPQGRRSEAFF
TGCACCAGCAGCCACGGGGTCCCACAGGGAAGGAGGTCTGAAGCTTTCTTT
>many|-|16|TRBJ2-1|TRBV4-2
CASSQEIPGWGDEQFF
TGTGCCAGCAGCCAAGAAATACCAGGTTGGGGCGATGAGCAGTTCTTC
>few|-|16|TRBJ2-2|TRBV28
CASSLSGLQYTGELFF
TGTGCCAGCAGTTTATCAGGCCTCCAATACACCGGGGAGCTGTTTTTT
>many|-|14|TRBJ1-4|TRBV5-6
CASSSFRQGEKLFF
TGTGCCAGCAGCTCTTTTCGGCAGGGCGAAAAACTGTTTTTT
>few|TRBD2|16|TRBJ2-2|TRBV4-2
CASSQETSDNTGELFF
TGTGCCAGCAGCCAAGAAACTAGCGACAACACCGGGGAGCTGTTTTTT
>many|TRBD2|14|TRBJ2-1|TRBV20-1
CSAKGLADLNEQFF
TGCAGTGCTAAAGGGCTAGCGGATCTCAATGAGCAGTTCTTC
>few|TRBD1|14|TRBJ1-1|TRBV15
CATYAGGGNTEAFF
TGTGCCACCTACGCAGGGGGCGGGAACACTGAAGCTTTCTTT
>-|-|15|TRBJ2-7|TRBV6-6
CASSSTTSLSNEQYF
TGTGCCAGCAGTTCGACGACTAGTCTCAGTAACGAGCAGTACTTC
>many|-|16|TRBJ1-4|TRBV11-2
CASSRTRSRTNEKLFF
TGTGCCAGCAGCAGAACCAGGAGCCGAACTAATGAAAAACTGTTTTTT
>many|TRBD1|15|TRBJ2-1|TRBV11-2
CASSLPLYGDRPHLF
TGTGCCAGCAGCTTACCCCTATACGGGGACAGGCCCCATCTCTTC